These 7 T cell receptor beta chains share one sample of origin, sequenced in a study of CD8+CD57+ T cells in acquired aplastic anemia. CDR3 and TCR beta VDJ profiling relied on a genomic DNA template. TCRdb re-called the reads with MiXCR, one entry per CDR3 protein. Of 250,000 to 350,000 distinct CDR3 sequences listed, 55% to 65% are singletons. The sequenced sample was sorted CD4+, CD8+, or CD8+CD57+ T cells (not recorded which) from PBMCs. The origin of the receptors is a human donor with severe aplastic anemia or a healthy control (not recorded which).

The rearrangement joins TRBV29-1 to TRBJ2-7; D may be TRBD1 (5 bases). CDR1 is SQVTM, CDR2 ANQGSEA, per germline. CDR3 length: 13 amino acids. Deletions cut 1 base from V and 3 bases from J, with 10 bases between. The CDR3 reads CSVEGTQSYEQYF. CDR3 DNA: TGCAGCGTTGAAGGGACACAAAGCTACGAGCAGTACTTC.

The sample holds many counts of this clonotype. The chain carries TRBV20-1 and TRBJ2-2; D is uncertain. Germline CDR1 reads DFQATT; CDR2 reads SNEGSKA (reference sequence). The germline V and J ends were trimmed by 5 bases and 0 bases, with 4 bases remaining between them. The CDR3 runs 12 residues. The CDR3 DNA reads as TGCAGTGCTGAACCGAACACCGGGGAGCTGTTTTTT. This encodes CSAEPNTGELFF.

On this clonotype: The conserved closing phenylalanine or tryptophan is absent in this CDR3, likely reflecting a read error. The chain employs TRBV19 and TRBJ1-5; weak D call: TRBD1 (6 bases). This CDR3 spans 15 amino acids. Per the germline V gene, CDR1 is LNHDA and CDR2 is SQIVND (reference sequence). V lost 6 bases to trimming and J lost 0 bases, with 12 bases between them. Here the CDR3 DNA reads TGTGCCAGTAGGCCGAAGGGGGGTAGCAATCAGCCCCAGCATCTT. It encodes CASRPKGGSNQPQHL.

This clonotype was picked up one time. The gene calls are TRBV6-5 and TRBJ1-3; D is unclear. This CDR3 has 15 residues. V shed 2 bases and J shed 0 bases, with 8 bases lying between them. The germline CDR1 and CDR2 sequences are MNHEY and SVGAGI. CDR3 nucleotide sequence: TGTGCCAGCAGTTACAGATCACCCTCTGGAAACACCATATATTTT. Its translation is CASSYRSPSGNTIYF.

In regard to this clonotype: The junction departs from germline at one end; a sequencing error may be responsible. The chain has TRBV5-5 and TRBJ2-7; TRBD1 is a possible D gene (6 bases). Germline V gene data show CDR1 as SGHKS and CDR2 as YYEKEE (reference sequence). This CDR3 spans 14 amino acids. CDR3 nucleotides: TGTGCCGGCAGCTTGTTGGGGACAAACTACGAGCAGTACTTC. The encoded protein is CAGSLLGTNYEQYF.

The chain joins TRBV2 to TRBJ2-3, with 10 bases lining up with TRBD2. Germline CDR1 reads SNHLY; CDR2 reads FYNNEI. CDR3 length: 16 residues. V lost 8 bases and J lost 3; bases outside the gene matches: 11. The CDR3 reads CASSPLSGGLTDTQYF. In DNA, the CDR3 is TGTGCCAGCTCACCACTTAGCGGGGGGCTTACAGATACGCAGTATTTT.

This clonotype was detected only once. The chain combines TRBV5-1 with TRBJ2-1; 9 bases agree with TRBD2. The CDR3 spans 14 residues. Germline loops: CDR1 SGHRS, CDR2 YFSETQ. The trim removed 7 bases at V and 9 bases at J, leaving 11 bases unmatched. The CDR3 coding sequence is TGCGCCAGCTCAGGAGGCGGGGGGGCTCCTGAGCAGTTCTTC. Encoded protein: CASSGGGGAPEQFF. Supplemented by reference TRBV5-1 and TRBJ2-1, the full variable domain reads KAGVTQTPRYLIKTRGQQVTLSCSPISGHRSVSWYQQTPGQGLQFLFEYFSETQRNKGNFPGRFSGRQFSNSRSEMNVSTLELGDSALYLCASSGGGGAPEQFFGPGTRLTVL.